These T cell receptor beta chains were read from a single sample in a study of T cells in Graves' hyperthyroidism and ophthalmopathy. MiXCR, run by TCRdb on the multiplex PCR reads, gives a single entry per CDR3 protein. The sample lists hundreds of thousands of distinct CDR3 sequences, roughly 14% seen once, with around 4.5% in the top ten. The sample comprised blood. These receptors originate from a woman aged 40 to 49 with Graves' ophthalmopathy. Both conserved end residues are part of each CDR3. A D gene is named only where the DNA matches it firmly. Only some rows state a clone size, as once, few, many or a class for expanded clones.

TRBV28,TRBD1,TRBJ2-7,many,CASSFGNRGYEQYF,TGTGCCAGCAGTTTCGGAAACAGGGGCTACGAGCAGTACTTC
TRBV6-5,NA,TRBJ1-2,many,CASRATPANYGYTF,TGTGCCAGCAGGGCGACACCCGCTAACTATGGCTACACCTTC
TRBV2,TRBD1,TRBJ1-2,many,CASSEGGQFYGYTF,TGTGCCAGCAGTGAGGGGGGACAGTTCTATGGCTACACCTTC
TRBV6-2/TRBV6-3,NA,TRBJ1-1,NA,CASSYILPDRNMNTEAFF,TGTGCCAGCAGTTACATTTTACCCGACAGAAACATGAACACTGAAGCTTTCTTT
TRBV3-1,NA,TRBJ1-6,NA,CASSPHPTGRPNSPLHF,TGTGCCAGCAGCCCTCACCCAACAGGACGGCCTAATTCACCCCTCCACTTT
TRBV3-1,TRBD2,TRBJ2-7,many,CASSQDSSGRYEQYF,TGTGCCAGCAGCCAAGATTCTAGCGGGCGCTACGAGCAGTACTTC
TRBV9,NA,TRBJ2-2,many,CASSVDGNTGELFF,TGTGCCAGCAGCGTAGATGGGAACACCGGGGAGCTGTTTTTT
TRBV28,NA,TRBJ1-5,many,CASSLYRASNQPQHF,TGTGCCAGCAGTTTATATAGGGCTAGCAATCAGCCCCAGCATTTT
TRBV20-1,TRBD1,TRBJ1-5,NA,CSAVPGTGVRNQPQHF,TGCAGTGCTGTCCCCGGGACAGGGGTTCGAAATCAGCCCCAGCATTTT
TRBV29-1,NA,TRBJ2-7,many,CSVEVSGNYEQYF,TGCAGCGTTGAGGTGTCAGGTAACTACGAGCAGTACTTC
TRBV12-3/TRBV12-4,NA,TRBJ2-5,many,CASSLGDTGTQYF,TGTGCCAGCAGTTTAGGGGACACGGGGACCCAGTACTTC
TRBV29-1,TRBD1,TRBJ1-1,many,CSVGQETEAFF,TGCAGCGTAGGACAGGAAACTGAAGCTTTCTTT
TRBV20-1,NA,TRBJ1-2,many,CSARSSSPGYTF,TGCAGTGCTAGATCCTCATCCCCGGGCTACACCTTC
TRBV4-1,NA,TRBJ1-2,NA,CASSQEDRPVGYGYTF,TGCGCCAGCAGCCAAGAGGACCGCCCGGTGGGCTATGGCTACACCTTC
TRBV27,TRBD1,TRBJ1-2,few,CASSFRTGTVGYTF,TGTGCCAGCAGTTTTCGGACAGGAACCGTAGGCTACACCTTC
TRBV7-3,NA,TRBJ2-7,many,CASSLLGDPNYEQYF,TGTGCCAGCAGCTTATTGGGGGACCCGAACTACGAGCAGTACTTC
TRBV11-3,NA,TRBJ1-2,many,CASSSGQYYGYTF,TGTGCCAGCAGCTCGGGACAATACTATGGCTACACCTTC
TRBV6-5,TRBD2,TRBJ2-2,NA,CASSYSGSGRAYGELFF,TGTGCCAGCAGTTACTCGGGTAGCGGGAGGGCATACGGGGAGCTGTTTTTT
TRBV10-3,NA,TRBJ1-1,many,CAIRSQGKGGTEAFF,TGTGCCATCAGGTCACAGGGAAAAGGTGGCACTGAAGCTTTCTTT
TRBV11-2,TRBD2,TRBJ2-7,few,CASSLVGTSGSVGSYEQYF,TGTGCCAGCAGCTTAGTGGGTACTAGCGGGAGTGTAGGGTCCTACGAGCAGTACTTC
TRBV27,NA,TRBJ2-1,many,CASSLDLGLLRNEQFF,TGTGCCAGCAGTTTAGATCTCGGACTTCTAAGGAATGAGCAGTTCTTC
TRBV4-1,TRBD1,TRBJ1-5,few,CASSLRDRGAQPQHF,TGCGCCAGCAGCCTTCGGGACAGGGGGGCTCAGCCCCAGCATTTT
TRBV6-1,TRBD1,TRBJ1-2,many,CASMESTGSYGYTF,TGTGCCAGCATGGAGTCGACAGGGAGCTATGGCTACACCTTC
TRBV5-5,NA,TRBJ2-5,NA,CASRPGQADETQYF,TGTGCCAGCCGACCGGGGCAGGCCGATGAGACCCAGTACTTC
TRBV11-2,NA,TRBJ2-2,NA,CASSFRTGARSTGELFF,TGTGCCAGCAGCTTCCGGACCGGGGCCAGGAGCACCGGGGAGCTGTTTTTT
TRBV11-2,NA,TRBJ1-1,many,CASSQGGKAFF,TGTGCCAGCAGCCAGGGAGGCAAAGCTTTCTTT
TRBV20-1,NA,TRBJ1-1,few,CSAREPGATEAFF,TGCAGTGCTAGAGAGCCAGGGGCCACTGAAGCTTTCTTT
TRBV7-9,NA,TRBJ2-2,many,CAVFRDNTGELFF,TGTGCCGTTTTCAGGGATAACACCGGGGAGCTGTTTTTT
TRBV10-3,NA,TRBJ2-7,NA,CAILGQDSYEQYF,TGTGCCATCCTTGGGCAGGACTCCTACGAGCAGTACTTC
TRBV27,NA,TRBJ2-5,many,CASGSHPGHLIETQYF,TGTGCCAGCGGCTCGCACCCGGGACACCTTATCGAGACCCAGTACTTC
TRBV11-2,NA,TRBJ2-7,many,CASSLELGGPYEQYF,TGTGCCAGCAGCTTAGAACTAGGAGGTCCCTACGAGCAGTACTTC
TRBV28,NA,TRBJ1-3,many,CASRTDRGTIYF,TGTGCCAGCAGAACGGACCGTGGCACCATATATTTT
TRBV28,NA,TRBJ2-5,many,CASSLSGRGQETQYF,TGTGCCAGCAGTTTATCAGGCAGGGGCCAAGAGACCCAGTACTTC
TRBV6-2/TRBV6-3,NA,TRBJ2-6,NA,CATGRGSGANVLTF,TGTGCGACCGGAAGGGGGTCTGGGGCCAACGTCCTGACTTTC
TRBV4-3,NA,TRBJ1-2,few,CASSQDGHREMNYGYTF,TGCGCCAGCAGCCAAGACGGCCACAGGGAGATGAACTATGGCTACACCTTC
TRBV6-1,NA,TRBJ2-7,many,CASSPRTQRGEQYF,TGTGCCAGCAGTCCGCGGACCCAGAGAGGAGAGCAGTACTTC
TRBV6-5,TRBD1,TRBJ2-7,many,CASTRTGTSYEQYF,TGTGCCAGCACCCGGACAGGGACCTCCTACGAGCAGTACTTC
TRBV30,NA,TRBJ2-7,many,CAWGRGASYEQYF,TGTGCCTGGGGACGGGGGGCCTCCTACGAGCAGTACTTC
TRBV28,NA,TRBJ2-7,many,CASSLPWQFEQYF,TGTGCCAGCAGCCTTCCTTGGCAGTTCGAGCAGTACTTC
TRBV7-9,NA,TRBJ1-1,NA,CASSLRNRVNTEAFF,TGTGCCAGCAGCTTAAGGAACAGGGTGAACACTGAAGCTTTCTTT
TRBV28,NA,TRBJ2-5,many,CASSPAGTGEETQYF,TGTGCCAGCAGTCCAGCCGGGACTGGCGAAGAGACCCAGTACTTC
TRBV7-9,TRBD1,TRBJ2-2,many,CASSLGTGGVGELFF,TGTGCCAGCAGCTTGGGGACAGGGGGTGTCGGGGAGCTGTTTTTT
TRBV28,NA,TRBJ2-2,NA,CASNGENTGELFF,TGTGCCAGCAACGGAGAGAACACCGGGGAGCTGTTTTTT
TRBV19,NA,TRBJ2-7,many,CASSIGVQAYEQYF,TGTGCCAGTAGTATAGGAGTACAGGCCTACGAGCAGTACTTC
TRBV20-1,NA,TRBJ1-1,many,CSASGLKNTEAFF,TGCAGTGCTTCCGGACTGAAGAACACTGAAGCTTTCTTT
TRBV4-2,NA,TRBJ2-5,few,CASSQGLRETQYF,TGTGCCAGCAGCCAAGGTCTCCGGGAGACCCAGTACTTC
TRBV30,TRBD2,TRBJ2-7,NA,CAWSRPAGVVHEQYF,TGTGCCTGGAGTCGCCCAGCGGGAGTAGTCCACGAGCAGTACTTC
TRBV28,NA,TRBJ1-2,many,CASRAGREYGYTF,TGTGCCAGCAGAGCCGGACGGGAATATGGCTACACCTTC
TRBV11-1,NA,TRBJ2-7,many,CASSLVNGRTYEQYF,TGTGCCAGCAGCCTGGTGAATGGCAGAACCTACGAGCAGTACTTC
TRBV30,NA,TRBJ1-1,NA,CAWSVMGSAEAFF,TGTGCCTGGAGTGTAATGGGGTCGGCTGAAGCTTTCTTT
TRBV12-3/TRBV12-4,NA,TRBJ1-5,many,CASTTTAMGQPQHF,TGTGCCAGCACCACAACGGCGATGGGTCAGCCCCAGCATTTT
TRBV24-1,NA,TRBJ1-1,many,CATSAGGGEAFF,TGTGCCACCTCGGCGGGCGGCGGAGAAGCTTTCTTT
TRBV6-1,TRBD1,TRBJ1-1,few,CASLPGQGTTEAFF,TGTGCCAGCTTACCGGGACAGGGTACCACTGAAGCTTTCTTT
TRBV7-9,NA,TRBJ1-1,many,CASSLGPDSKAFF,TGTGCCAGCAGCTTAGGTCCGGACAGTAAAGCTTTCTTT
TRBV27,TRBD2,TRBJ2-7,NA,CASVFSGSYEQYF,TGTGCCAGCGTGTTCAGCGGGAGCTACGAGCAGTACTTC
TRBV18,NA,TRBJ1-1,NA,CASSPEITTEAFF,TGTGCCAGCTCACCGGAAATAACCACTGAAGCTTTCTTT
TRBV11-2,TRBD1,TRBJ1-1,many,CASTGQAFGAFF,TGTGCCAGCACCGGACAGGCGTTCGGGGCTTTCTTT
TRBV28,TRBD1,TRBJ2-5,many,CASSFLDRGPGRRETQYF,TGTGCCAGCAGTTTCCTGGACAGGGGGCCAGGACGGCGAGAGACCCAGTACTTC
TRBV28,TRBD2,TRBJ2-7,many,CASSSASGYEQYF,TGTGCCAGCAGTTCCGCTAGCGGCTACGAGCAGTACTTC